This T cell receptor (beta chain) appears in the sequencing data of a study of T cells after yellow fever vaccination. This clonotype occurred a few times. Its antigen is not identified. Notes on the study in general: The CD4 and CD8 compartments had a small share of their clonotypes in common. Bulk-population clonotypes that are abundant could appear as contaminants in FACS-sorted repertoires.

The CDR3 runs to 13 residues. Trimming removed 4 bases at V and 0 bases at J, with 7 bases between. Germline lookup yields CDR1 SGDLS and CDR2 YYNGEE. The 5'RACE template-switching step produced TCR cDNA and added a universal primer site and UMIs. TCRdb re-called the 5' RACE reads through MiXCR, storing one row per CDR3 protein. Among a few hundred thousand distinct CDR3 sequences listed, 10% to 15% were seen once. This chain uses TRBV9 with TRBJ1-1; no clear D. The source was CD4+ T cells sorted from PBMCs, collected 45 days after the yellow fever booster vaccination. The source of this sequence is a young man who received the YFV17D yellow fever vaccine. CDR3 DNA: TGTGCCAGCAGCTTCGCGATGAACACTGAAGCTTTCTTT. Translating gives CASSFAMNTEAFF.